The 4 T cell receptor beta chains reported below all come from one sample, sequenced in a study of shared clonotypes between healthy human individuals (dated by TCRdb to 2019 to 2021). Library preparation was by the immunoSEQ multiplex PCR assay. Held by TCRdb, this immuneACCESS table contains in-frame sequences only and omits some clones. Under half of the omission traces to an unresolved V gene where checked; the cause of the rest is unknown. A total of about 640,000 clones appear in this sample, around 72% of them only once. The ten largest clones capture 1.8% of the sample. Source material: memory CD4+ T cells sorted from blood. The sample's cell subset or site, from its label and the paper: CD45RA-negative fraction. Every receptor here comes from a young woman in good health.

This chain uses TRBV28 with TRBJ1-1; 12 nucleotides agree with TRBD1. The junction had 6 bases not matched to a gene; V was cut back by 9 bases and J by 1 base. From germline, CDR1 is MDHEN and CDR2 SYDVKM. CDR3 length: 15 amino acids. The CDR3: CASTGQGASNTEAFF. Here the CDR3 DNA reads TGTGCCAGTACGGGACAGGGGGCTTCGAACACTGAAGCTTTCTTT.

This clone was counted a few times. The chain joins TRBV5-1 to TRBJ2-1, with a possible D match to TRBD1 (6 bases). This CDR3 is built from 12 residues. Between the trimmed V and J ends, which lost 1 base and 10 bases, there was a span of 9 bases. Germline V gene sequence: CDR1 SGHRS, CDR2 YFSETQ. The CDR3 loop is CASSLQGQEQFF. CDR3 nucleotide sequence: TGCGCCAGCAGCTTGCAGGGGCAAGAGCAGTTCTTC.

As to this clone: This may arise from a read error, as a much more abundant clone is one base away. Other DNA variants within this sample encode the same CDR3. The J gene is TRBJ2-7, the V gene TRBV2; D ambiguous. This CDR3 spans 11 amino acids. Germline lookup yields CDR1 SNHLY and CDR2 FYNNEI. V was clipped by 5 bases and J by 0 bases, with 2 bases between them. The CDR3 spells CASSYSYEQYF. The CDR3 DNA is TGTGCCAGCAGTTACTCCTACGAGCAGTACTTC.

The CDR3, as DNA: TGTGCCAGCAGTTACGACAGGGAGGACGAGCAGTACTTC. It codes for CASSYDREDEQYF. This rearrangement joins TRBV9 to TRBJ2-7, with D possibly matching TRBD1 (7 bases). V lost 5 bases and J lost 5, with 14 bases in between. The germline V gene encodes CDR1 SGDLS and CDR2 YYNGEE. The CDR3 has 13 amino acids.